The 26 T cell receptor beta chains presented below share a single source sample, sequenced in a study of blood T cell repertoires in COVID-19. The method was immunoSEQ multiplex PCR; TCRdb's version includes in-frame clones alone and lacks a portion of them. The sample has roughly 150,000 clones; roughly 90% are singletons. Source material: PBMCs or T cells enriched from blood (not recorded which). The source is a man in his fifties who had recovered from COVID-19.

J is TRBJ1-2 and V is TRBV28, with a tentative D call TRBD1 (5 bases). Germline V gene lookup returns CDR1 MDHEN and CDR2 SYDVKM. The CDR3 is 14 residues long. Trimming shortened V by 3 bases and J by 5 bases, and 13 bases separated the two germline ends. The CDR3, as DNA: TGTGCCAGCAGTTTCGAAGGGGCTCAGTATGGCTACACCTTC. This translates into CASSFEGAQYGYTF.

V is TRBV18 and J is TRBJ1-1; 7 bases are a match to TRBD1. Germline values: CDR1 KGHSH, CDR2 LQKENI. The CDR3 loop spans 14 amino acids. V shed 5 bases, J shed 5 bases, and the junction held 8 bases outside the gene matches. For the CDR3, the DNA is TGTGCCAGCTCAGTAAACAGGGGACGGACTGAAGCTTTCTTT. Translating it yields CASSVNRGRTEAFF.

This clone has just one count. CDR3 amino acids: CASSRTGVNIQYF. The CDR3 DNA reads as TGTGCCAGCAGCCGGACAGGAGTAAACATTCAGTACTTC. J is TRBJ2-4 and V is TRBV5-4, with 7 bases fitting TRBD1. Germline-derived CDR1 and CDR2 are SGHNT and YYREEE (reference sequence). The length of the CDR3 is 13 residues. Trimming took 4 bases from V and 6 from J; bases not matched to a gene: 4. Variable domain in full (rest from reference TRBV5-4 and TRBJ2-4): ETGVTQSPTHLIKTRGQQVTLRCSSQSGHNTVSWYQQALGQGPQFIFQYYREEENGRGNFPPRFSGLQFPNYSSELNVNALELDDSALYLCASSRTGVNIQYFGAGTRLSVL.

The chain combines TRBV5-1 with TRBJ1-4; 8 nucleotides match TRBD1. Germline assignment: CDR1 SGHRS and CDR2 YFSETQ. The CDR3 consists of 15 residues. V lost 4 bases, J lost 8 bases, and 10 bases stayed unmatched. This CDR3 reads CASSPYGTGYEKLFF. Written as DNA, the CDR3 is TGCGCCAGCAGCCCGTACGGGACAGGTTACGAAAAACTGTTTTTT.

This chain connects TRBV14 to TRBJ1-6; unclear D gene. V lost 4 bases and J lost 7, with 14 bases in between. The CDR3 spans 15 residues. The germline gives CDR1 SGHDN, CDR2 FVKESK. CDR3 DNA: TGTGCCAGCAGCCCCAGGTCCGTTCGCAATTCACCCCTCCACTTT. Encoded protein: CASSPRSVRNSPLHF. The variable domain in full, with the rest retrieved from reference TRBV14 and TRBJ1-6, is EAGVTQFPSHSVIEKGQTVTLRCDPISGHDNLYWYRRVMGKEIKFLLHFVKESKQDESGMPNNRFLAERTGGTYSTLKVQPAELEDSGVYFCASSPRSVRNSPLHFGNGTRLTVT.

The chain recombines TRBV5-4 with TRBJ2-5; maybe TRBD2 (6 bases). CDR3 length: 15 residues. V shed 6 bases and J shed 4 bases, with 19 bases lying between them. Germline V gene data show CDR1 as SGHNT and CDR2 as YYREEE (reference sequence). The CDR3, as DNA: TGTGCCAGCACCCACCCAACCGAAGCGGGAGAGACCCAGTACTTC. It specifies CASTHPTEAGETQYF.

The genes are TRBV29-1 and TRBJ1-2; 9 nucleotides match TRBD1. Germline CDR1 SQVTM, CDR2 ANQGSEA. This CDR3 has 12 amino acids. After removal of 7 bases from V and 6 bases from J, the junction contained 6 bases not matched to a gene. The CDR3 region is CSGGDRVDGYTF. The CDR3, as DNA: TGCAGCGGAGGGGACAGGGTGGATGGCTACACCTTC.

V is TRBV2 and J is TRBJ2-7, with 7 bases matching TRBD2. Germline loops: CDR1 SNHLY, CDR2 FYNNEI. V lost 1 base to trimming and J lost 0 bases; unmatched junction nucleotides: 9. The CDR3 totals 17 residues. The CDR3 protein is CASSEVWGLKSSYEQYV. The CDR3, as DNA: TGTGCCAGCAGTGAAGTGTGGGGACTAAAGAGCTCCTACGAGCAGTACGTC.

The genes are TRBV7-9 and TRBJ2-5, with D tentatively TRBD1 (6 bases). V was shortened by 0 bases and J by 3 bases, with 8 bases between the two germline ends. The CDR3 runs 14 residues. Germline lookup yields CDR1 SEHNR and CDR2 FQNEAQ (reference sequence). CDR3 in amino acids: CASSLASGEETQYF. The CDR3 coding sequence is TGTGCCAGCAGCTTAGCGTCAGGGGAAGAGACCCAGTACTTC.

The chain recombines TRBV2 with TRBJ1-5, with D uncertain. Trimming took 8 bases from V and 0 from J, leaving 8 bases between them. The germline V gene encodes CDR1 SNHLY and CDR2 FYNNEI. This CDR3 contains 13 residues. As DNA, the CDR3 is TGTGCCAGCTCCCGGGATAGCAATCAGCCCCAGCATTTT. Translated: CASSRDSNQPQHF.

This chain connects TRBV19 to TRBJ1-5; D is perhaps TRBD1 (6 bases). The CDR3 is 14 amino acids. Germline CDR1 LNHDA, CDR2 SQIVND (reference sequence). V was pared by 6 bases and J by 4 bases, with 13 bases between. CDR3 loop: CASSLWDTNQPQHF. The DNA of the CDR3 is TGTGCCAGTAGCCTATGGGACACTAATCAGCCCCAGCATTTT. Combining the CDR3 with reference TRBV19 and TRBJ1-5 gives the whole variable domain DGGITQSPKYLFRKEGQNVTLSCEQNLNHDAMYWYRQDPGQGLRLIYYSQIVNDFQKGDIAEGYSVSREKKESFPLTVTSAQKNPTAFYLCASSLWDTNQPQHFGDGTRLSIL.

The chain recombines TRBV5-1 with TRBJ1-4; D is perhaps TRBD1 (5 bases). Per germline, CDR1 SGHRS and CDR2 YFSETQ. The CDR3 contains 14 residues. V lost 1 base and J lost 6, with 10 bases in between. The CDR3 bases are TGCGCCAGCAGCTTGAAGGGGCAGGATGAAAAACTGTTTTTT. Translating gives CASSLKGQDEKLFF.

The CDR3 bases are TGTGCCAGTAGAAATAAGCCGATCTCTGGAAACACCATATATTTT. Translated, it gives CASRNKPISGNTIYF. J is TRBJ1-3 and V is TRBV19; D unresolved. Germline V gives CDR1 LNHDA, CDR2 SQIVND (reference sequence). CDR3 length: 15 residues. Between the trimmed V and J ends, which lost 6 bases and 0 bases, there was a span of 12 bases.

The V call is TRBV5-1, the J call TRBJ1-4; 8 bases agree with TRBD1. V dropped 4 bases and J dropped 8; count of bases not matched to a gene: 7. Per the germline V gene, CDR1 is SGHRS and CDR2 is YFSETQ. The CDR3 is made up of 14 amino acids. For the CDR3, the DNA is TGCGCCAGCAGCCGGGGACAGGTGGAGGAAAAACTGTTTTTT. Translation: CASSRGQVEEKLFF.

The chain uses TRBV7-7 and TRBJ2-3; 9 positions match TRBD2. The V gene end was trimmed by 5 bases and the J gene end by 0 bases; junction bases not matched to a gene: 6. This CDR3 has 16 residues. Germline lookup yields CDR1 SSHAT and CDR2 FNYEAQ (reference sequence). CDR3 sequence: CASSLFSGGSTDTQYF. CDR3 DNA sequence: TGTGCCAGCAGCCTCTTTAGCGGGGGCAGCACAGATACGCAGTATTTT.

The chain joins TRBV28 to TRBJ1-6; 8 bases agree with TRBD1. Per the germline V gene, CDR1 is MDHEN and CDR2 is SYDVKM. The CDR3 length is 15 residues. The V gene end was trimmed by 4 bases and the J gene end by 10 bases; junction bases not matched to a gene: 9. CDR3 DNA sequence: TGTGCCAGCAGTTATGCCGGGACAGGATCCTCACCCCTCCACTTT. As protein: CASSYAGTGSSPLHF. Combining the CDR3 with reference TRBV28 and TRBJ1-6 gives the whole variable domain DVKVTQSSRYLVKRTGEKVFLECVQDMDHENMFWYRQDPGLGLRLIYFSYDVKMKEKGDIPEGYSVSREKKERFSLILESASTNQTSMYLCASSYAGTGSSPLHFGNGTRLTVT.

The chain combines TRBV27 with TRBJ1-1; TRBD1 is a possible D gene (6 bases). Germline V gives CDR1 MNHEY, CDR2 SMNVEV (reference sequence). V shed 4 bases and J shed 10 bases, with 13 bases lying between them. There are 12 residues in the CDR3. DNA for the CDR3: TGTGCCAGCAGTTCCCTACAGGGTGGAGCTTTCTTT. It is translated as CASSSLQGGAFF.

V is TRBV11-2 and J is TRBJ2-1; maybe TRBD1 (6 bases). V was cut by 1 base and J by 8 bases, with 15 bases left in between. CDR1 and CDR2 (germline): SGHAT, FQNNGV. This CDR3 comprises 15 residues. DNA for the CDR3: TGTGCCAGCAGCTTAGCTTCAGGGGACGTTTATGAGCAGTTCTTC. Translated: CASSLASGDVYEQFF.

The V and J genes are TRBV5-1 and TRBJ1-2, with 7 bases identical to TRBD1. Germline V lookup: CDR1 SGHRS, CDR2 YFSETQ. The CDR3 runs 13 residues. V shed 1 base, J shed 5 bases, and the junction held 2 bases outside the gene matches. The chain's CDR3 is CASSLQQGYGYTF. The CDR3 DNA reads TGCGCCAGCAGCTTGCAACAGGGGTATGGCTACACCTTC.

V and J are TRBV30 and TRBJ1-2; 7 nucleotides agree with TRBD1. After removal of 0 bases from V and 6 bases from J, the junction contained 13 bases not matched to a gene. The length of the CDR3 is 16 residues. Germline assignment: CDR1 GTSNPN and CDR2 SVGIG (reference sequence). The CDR3 reads CAWSVLGQGGSHGYTF. CDR3 bases: TGTGCCTGGAGTGTACTGGGCCAGGGGGGATCCCATGGCTACACCTTC.

In DNA, the CDR3 is TGTGCCTGGACGTCACCCACAGGGAGCAATCAGCCCCAGCATTTT. Encoded protein: CAWTSPTGSNQPQHF. The genes are TRBV30 and TRBJ1-5; possibly TRBD1 for D (6 bases). Germline loops: CDR1 GTSNPN, CDR2 SVGIG (reference sequence). CDR3 length: 15 residues. With 4 bases removed from V and 1 base from J, the gap between germline ends came to 14 bases.

The table lists this clone with a count of one. The chain carries TRBV2 and TRBJ2-7; D not certain. V was trimmed by 5 bases and J by 3 bases, leaving 8 bases between them. This CDR3 spans 12 amino acids. Per the germline V gene, CDR1 is SNHLY and CDR2 is FYNNEI. The CDR3 spells CASSFRNYEQYV. CDR3 nucleotides: TGTGCCAGCAGTTTCAGGAACTACGAGCAGTACGTC.

The chain has TRBV7-8 and TRBJ1-6, with TRBD1 as a possible D gene (5 bases). This CDR3 contains 14 residues. The V gene's germline CDR1 is SGHVS and CDR2 FQNEAQ. The ends were cut back, 5 bases at V and 5 bases at J, with 10 bases in the middle. As DNA, the CDR3 is TGTGCCAGCAGCATAACAGGCGATAATTCACCCCTCCACTTT. This codes for CASSITGDNSPLHF.

The chain uses TRBV28 and TRBJ2-7, with a weak D call TRBD1 (6 bases). The CDR3 contains 15 residues. V was pared by 5 bases and J by 3 bases, with 17 bases between. CDR1 and CDR2 from the germline V gene are MDHEN and SYDVKM. The CDR3 DNA reads as TGTGCCAGCAGTACCTCAGGGACACTCTACTACGAGCAGTACTTC. Protein: CASSTSGTLYYEQYF.

V gene TRBV7-9 combines with J gene TRBJ1-3, with TRBD1 as a possible D gene (6 bases). Trimming removed 0 bases at V and 0 bases at J, with 12 bases between. Looked up from germline, CDR1 is SEHNR and CDR2 is FQNEAQ (reference sequence). CDR3 length equals 17 residues. CDR3 amino acids: CASSLAGAGRSGNTIYF. CDR3 nucleotide sequence: TGTGCCAGCAGCTTAGCGGGGGCAGGCCGCTCTGGAAACACCATATATTTT.

This clone was seen more than once but under ten times. This chain connects TRBV7-2 to TRBJ2-5; D call uncertain. Germline lookup yields CDR1 SGHTA and CDR2 FQGNSA. The CDR3 runs 16 residues. V was clipped by 1 base and J by 3 bases, with 15 bases between them. The CDR3 DNA is TGTGCCAGCAGCTTAGACTTTGGCAGACAAAAAGAGACCCAGTACTTC. Protein sequence: CASSLDFGRQKETQYF.